Listed here is a single TCR beta chain. This clonotype was found many times. The clone's antigen remains unknown. No much larger clonotype is one base removed from it; base qualities were not supplied. The CDR3, from cysteine to phenylalanine, totals 14 residues. The only DNA kept is the CDR3, 42 bases in frame from the first base. Per the germline V gene, SGHRS is the CDR1 and YFSETQ is the CDR2. Trimming removed 4 bases from V and 5 bases from J, leaving 15 bases between the germline ends. This record comes from a study of Graves' ophthalmopathy and Graves' hyperthyroidism (dated by TCRdb to about 2018). Study-level background: Peripheral blood was collected before any treatment was given, at the time of initial diagnosis. The study used signatures of the TCR beta repertoire to tell Graves' ophthalmopathy apart from Graves' hyperthyroidism and to predict which patients would progress to ophthalmopathy. In over 5 hyperthyroidism patients, the T-cell repertoire of thyroid tissue was compared with the T-cell repertoire of blood. To explore V-J signatures distinguishing ophthalmopathy from hyperthyroidism, a discovery set of about a hundred patients (roughly 42 ophthalmopathy, some 57 stable hyperthyroidism) was enrolled. An independent validation cohort comprised some 18 hyperthyroidism patients and some 16 patients who later progressed from hyperthyroidism to ophthalmopathy. In total, some 130 blood samples were TCR-sequenced: approximately 42 ophthalmopathy, around 75 hyperthyroidism and roughly 17 hyperthyroidism-to-ophthalmopathy patients. After sampling, hyperthyroidism patients received methimazole starting at 30 mg daily, and ophthalmopathy patients received high-dose intravenous methylprednisolone. Here is what the overall study found, with its caveats: In validation, the model predicted ophthalmopathy progression with about 71% sensitivity and around 72% specificity; about a dozen predicted patients were CT-confirmed with GO in a median of about 6.1 months. In cross-validation, the 13-signature model distinguished ophthalmopathy from stable hyperthyroidism with about 89% sensitivity and 81.08% specificity, while in the test set the corresponding values were approximately 80% and 75%. Among expanded thyroid clonotypes with frequency above 0.001, most also showed up in blood, which suggests that blood repertoires may reflect the thyroid immune response. No statistical method was used to predetermine the sample size, and group allocation was not hidden from the investigators.

Ophthalmopathy patients were characterized by moderately to severely active disease, a Clinical Activity Score of at least 3, a NOSPECS grade of at least 4, and a disease duration under 3 months. Patients with other autoimmune diseases, uncontrolled infections, pregnancy or lactation were excluded. Diagnosis relied on clinical symptoms, serum thyroxine, TRAb, thyroid ultrasound and orbital computed tomography. Ficoll-Paque density gradient centrifugation was used to isolate PBMCs from approximately 10 ml of fresh peripheral blood. Total RNA was extracted with Trizol reagent and quality-checked on an Agilent 2100 Bioanalyzer. For repertoire sequencing, TCR beta CDR3 regions were amplified from RNA transcripts. HTBI primers and the Qiagen OneStep RT-PCR kit were used in a first-round RT-PCR, which was followed by a second-round multiplex PCR, size selection and purification. Sequencing of the libraries was carried out on an Illumina HiSeq2000 in paired-end mode with 100 bp reads. The study's own analysis went as follows. SOAPnuke was used to process the reads, removing any read that contained adapters or uncalled bases, had a mean Phred below 15, or lacked an exact match to the constant primer or identifier. COPE v1.2.5 was used to merge high-quality paired reads. Clonotypes were defined as unique nucleotide sequences and were aligned to IMGT TRB V, D and J references using MiTCR v1.1. The analysis was limited to V-J combinations with a frequency above 0.0001, which together covered 99% to 99.2% of the repertoires. A TCR clonal expansion and chaos score per V-J combination was defined as the ratio of F50 clonal expansion to chaos observed in the TCRdist matrix. Features were reduced by Welch's t-statistics and random forest to over 10 V-J combinations, which fed a naive Bayes classifier. The similarity between thyroid and blood repertoires was quantified using the Morisita-Horn index. TCRdb reprocessing: public reads trimmed at Q25 with fastp, clones called with MiXCR, in-frame beta chains kept. For every CDR3 protein sequence, its rows merge into one entry that carries the most common genes and DNA. Here the V and J calls rest on TCRdb's processing, not on the authors' analysis. The sample table holds about 700,000 distinct CDR3 sequences, of which about 41% were seen once. The top ten clones comprise roughly 3.5% of the sample.

The specimen sequenced was peripheral blood. This sequence was found in an adult man with Graves' ophthalmopathy. The chain joins TRBV5-1 to TRBJ2-5; the D gene is perhaps TRBD1, from 6 matching bases. The CDR3 reads CASSAGQYPETQYF. The DNA sequence is given as TGCGCCAGCAGCGCCGGACAGTACCCGGAGACCCAGTACTTC. With the portions outside the CDR3 filled from the reference TRBV5-1 and TRBJ2-5 genes, the complete variable region becomes KAGVTQTPRYLIKTRGQQVTLSCSPISGHRSVSWYQQTPGQGLQFLFEYFSETQRNKGNFPGRFSGRQFSNSRSEMNVSTLELGDSALYLCASSAGQYPETQYFGPGTRLLVL.